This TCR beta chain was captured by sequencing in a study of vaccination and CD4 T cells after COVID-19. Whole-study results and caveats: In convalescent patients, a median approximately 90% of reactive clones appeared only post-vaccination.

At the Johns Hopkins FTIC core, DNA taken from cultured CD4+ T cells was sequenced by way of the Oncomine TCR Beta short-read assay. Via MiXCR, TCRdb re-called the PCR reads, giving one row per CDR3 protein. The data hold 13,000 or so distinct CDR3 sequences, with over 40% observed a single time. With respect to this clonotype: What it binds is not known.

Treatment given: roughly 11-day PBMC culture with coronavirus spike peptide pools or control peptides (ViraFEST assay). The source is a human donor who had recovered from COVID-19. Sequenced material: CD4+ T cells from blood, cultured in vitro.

CDR3 nucleotides: TGTGCCAGCAGGGGCCCCGAACAAGAGACCCAGTACTTC. It codes for CASRGPEQETQYF. The chain has TRBV12-3 or TRBV12-4 and TRBJ2-5; D unclear. This CDR3 is 13 amino acids long. Trimming shortened V by 6 bases and J by 2 bases, and 10 bases separated the two germline ends.